One sample yielded the 2 T cell receptor beta chains listed below, sequenced in a study of T-cell reconstitution after alpha-beta-depleted transplantation in children. Molecular barcoding with unique molecular identifiers was used for the TCRbeta library. TCRdb re-called the PCR reads with MiXCR, one entry per CDR3 protein. The table lists about 870,000 distinct CDR3 sequences, 15% to 20% of them singletons. The starting material was PBMCs, mostly from graft donor cells, obtained 360 days after TCRalphabeta/CD19-depleted stem cell transplant. The receptors derive from a male patient between 5 and 17 years old who had a stem cell transplant for acute lymphoblastic leukemia, so the T cells may come from the graft donor.

This clonotype was seen ten or more times. The V gene is TRBV29-1, the J gene TRBJ2-1, with a possible D match to TRBD2 (6 bases). V was clipped by 3 bases and J by 4 bases, with 10 bases between them. In germline, CDR1 is SQVTM, CDR2 ANQGSEA. There are 13 residues in the CDR3. The CDR3 nucleotides are TGCAGCGTTGAGTTGCGGGAATACAATGAGCAGTTCTTC. Its protein is CSVELREYNEQFF.

The genes are TRBV3-1 and TRBJ2-7; D possibly matches TRBD1 or TRBD2 (5 bases each). Germline CDR1 LGHDT, CDR2 YNNKEL (reference sequence). The length of the CDR3 is 13 residues. V lost 4 bases to trimming and J lost 3 bases, with 10 bases between them. DNA for the CDR3: TGTGCCAGCAGCCGGGACCGCGACTACGAGCAGTACTTC. It is translated as CASSRDRDYEQYF.